What follows are 32 T cell receptor beta chains derived from one specimen sequenced in a study of post-analysis software for immune sequencing data (dated by TCRdb to between 2015 and 2017). The paper's findings and limits, for the study overall: Significantly higher frequencies in patients than in controls were found for a handful of TRBV segments, including TRBV5-6, TRBV5-1 and TRBV20-1.

Their antigens remain unidentified. Receptor libraries were prepared by PCR. Sequencing took place on an Illumina HiSeq 2500. To reduce PCR and sequencing biases, unique molecular identifiers were incorporated into the TCR beta cDNA libraries. TCRdb reanalyzed the raw reads on its own, using fastp at Q25 for trimming and MiXCR for clone calling, and kept in-frame beta chains. A single entry per CDR3 protein holds the most common genes and DNA from its merged rows. The sample records approximately 360,000 distinct CDR3 sequences, roughly 38% of which are singletons. Together, the top ten hold around 15% of the sample. Sequencing was done on a sample of blood. Every receptor here comes from a girl aged 5-17 years with multiple sclerosis.

This clonotype was picked up a small number of times. The chain links TRBV20-1 to TRBJ1-4, with TRBD1 matching over 11 bases. This CDR3 comprises 13 residues. Losses at the gene ends were 6 bases for V and 10 bases for J; bases not matched to a gene: 7. Per the germline V gene, CDR1 is DFQATT and CDR2 is SNEGSKA (reference sequence). CDR3 sequence (DNA): TGCAGTGCCATGGACAGGGGGCGAGGAAAACTGTTTTTT. As protein: CSAMDRGRGKLFF.

The rearrangement links TRBV5-5 to TRBJ1-2; D ambiguous. V lost 1 base and J 5 bases, leaving 15 bases between the germline ends. Germline CDR1 and CDR2: SGHKS and YYEKEE (reference sequence). This CDR3 has 15 amino acids. CDR3 protein: CASSLFLGLIYGYTF. The CDR3 coding sequence is TGTGCCAGCAGCTTGTTCCTAGGGCTAATTTATGGCTACACCTTC.

The genes are TRBV4-1 and TRBJ2-7, with D possibly TRBD1 on 6 matching bases. V was shortened by 0 bases and J by 5 bases, with 11 bases between the two germline ends. This CDR3 region has 14 residues. Germline loops: CDR1 MGHRA, CDR2 YSYEKL. CDR3 residues: CASSQDPQGHEQYF. The CDR3 DNA reads as TGCGCCAGCAGCCAAGATCCACAGGGCCACGAGCAGTACTTC.

V gene TRBV10-3 combines with J gene TRBJ1-2; 7 bases fit TRBD1. Germline assignment: CDR1 ENHRY and CDR2 SYGVKD. The J segment lost 4 bases and the V segment lost 10 bases, leaving 12 bases of the junction unmatched. The CDR3 totals 14 residues. CDR3 DNA: TGTGCCACGGGGCGGGACAGCGTGTGCTATGGCTACACCTTC. Its translation: CATGRDSVCYGYTF.

This clonotype was counted only a few times. V gene TRBV7-2 combines with J gene TRBJ2-7, with 8 bases fitting TRBD1. Per the germline V gene, CDR1 is SGHTA and CDR2 is FQGNSA. CDR3 size: 13 residues. The J segment lost 3 bases and the V segment lost 5 bases, leaving 3 bases of the junction unmatched. The CDR3, as DNA: TGTGCCAGCAGCAAAGGACAGGGCTACGAGCAGTACTTC. Translating it yields CASSKGQGYEQYF.

The table lists this clonotype with a few counts. As DNA, the CDR3 is TGCGCCAGCAGCTTGAGGGCTAGCGGGGGAGAAGATACGCAGTATTTT. Amino acids: CASSLRASGGEDTQYF. V is TRBV5-1 and J is TRBJ2-3, with 10 positions matching TRBD2. J lost 5 bases, V lost 1 base, and 7 bases had no gene match. Per germline, CDR1 SGHRS and CDR2 YFSETQ. The CDR3 is 16 amino acids.

V is TRBV5-1 and J is TRBJ1-1; D is possibly TRBD1 (6 bases). From germline, CDR1 is SGHRS and CDR2 YFSETQ. This CDR3 has 14 residues. V was trimmed by 4 bases and J by 1 base, leaving 11 bases between them. The CDR3 sequence: CASSPGQRNTEAFF. CDR3 sequence (DNA): TGCGCCAGCAGCCCGGGACAACGGAACACTGAAGCTTTCTTT. Full variable domain (outside the CDR3, taken from reference TRBV5-1 and TRBJ1-1): KAGVTQTPRYLIKTRGQQVTLSCSPISGHRSVSWYQQTPGQGLQFLFEYFSETQRNKGNFPGRFSGRQFSNSRSEMNVSTLELGDSALYLCASSPGQRNTEAFFGQGTRLTVV.

V usage is TRBV4-1 and J usage is TRBJ2-4; 8 nucleotides line up with TRBD1. J lost 6 bases, V lost 4 bases, and 8 bases had no gene match. The CDR3 is 15 residues long. Germline V gene sequence: CDR1 MGHRA, CDR2 YSYEKL. The DNA for the CDR3 is TGCGCCAGCAGCCCCGAGGGGACAGGAGGAAACATTCAGTACTTC. Its protein product is CASSPEGTGGNIQYF.

This clonotype occurred a few times. The rearrangement joins TRBV20-1 to TRBJ1-1, with D possibly being TRBD1 (6 bases). CDR1 is DFQATT and CDR2 is SNEGSKA in the germline V gene (reference sequence). Trimming left V 5 bases short and J 2 bases short, with 12 bases between. The CDR3 runs to 13 residues. CDR3 protein: CSASQGGNTEAFF. The CDR3 nucleotides read TGCAGTGCTTCACAGGGAGGAAACACTGAAGCTTTCTTT.

This chain connects TRBV20-1 to TRBJ1-6; TRBD1 is a possible D gene (5 bases). This CDR3 contains 13 residues. V dropped 2 bases and J dropped 9 bases, with 11 bases sitting between them. Per germline, CDR1 DFQATT and CDR2 SNEGSKA (reference sequence). DNA of the CDR3: TGCAGTGCTAGAACAGGTTCAGGTTCACCCCTCCACTTT. This gives the protein CSARTGSGSPLHF.

This clonotype occurred many times. One end of the junction is discordant with germline, which a read error may explain. The chain carries TRBV7-9 and TRBJ2-5; 8 bases fit TRBD2. Germline values: CDR1 SEHNR, CDR2 FQNEAQ (reference sequence). CDR3 length equals 14 residues. CDR3 sequence reads: CASSLRGAQETQYF. The CDR3 DNA is TGCGCCAGCAGTCTGCGGGGGGCCCAAGAGACCCAGTACTTC.

J is TRBJ2-1 and V is TRBV20-1, with unresolved D. CDR1 is DFQATT, CDR2 SNEGSKA, per germline (reference sequence). V dropped 0 bases and J dropped 5 bases, with 14 bases sitting between them. The CDR3 covers 15 residues. CDR3 DNA sequence: TGCAGTGCTAGAGAGGGTTCGGCGGCGAACAATGAGCAGTTCTTC. Protein: CSAREGSAANNEQFF.

This clonotype was detected a few times. The V gene is TRBV12-3 or TRBV12-4, the J gene TRBJ1-5; D is ambiguous. The CDR3 length is 13 residues. Trimming took off 1 base at V and 7 bases at J, with 8 bases between the two ends. CDR3 DNA: TGTGCCAGCAGTTTAGGGGTTCAGCAGCCCCAGCATTTT. Translated, it gives CASSLGVQQPQHF.

There are a few counts of this clonotype. V is TRBV29-1 and J is TRBJ1-4, with D hard to call. The CDR3 covers 13 residues. Germline assignment: CDR1 SQVTM and CDR2 ANQGSEA. Trimming took 6 bases from V and 6 from J, leaving 14 bases between them. CDR3 amino acids: CSVPGRADEKLFF. In nucleotides, the CDR3 is TGCAGCGTACCGGGTAGGGCGGATGAAAAACTGTTTTTT.

In its sample, this clonotype was seen a few times. V gene TRBV12-3 or TRBV12-4 combines with J gene TRBJ2-6, with D perhaps given as TRBD1 or TRBD2 (5 bases each). This CDR3 region has 11 residues. Deletions cut 5 bases from V and 18 bases from J, with 14 bases between. This CDR3 is CASSPSGRPTF. CDR3 coding DNA: TGTGCCAGCAGTCCGTCGGGACGGCCGACTTTC.

This clonotype is a singleton in its sample. V and J are TRBV10-2 and TRBJ1-5; TRBD1 matches 7 bases. The CDR3 totals 12 residues. Germline values: CDR1 WSHSY, CDR2 SAAADI. V trimming: 7 bases; J trimming: 7 bases; junction bases outside the gene matches: 4. CDR3 DNA: TGCGCCAGCACCACAGGGGACCAGCCCCAGCATTTT. Amino acid sequence: CASTTGDQPQHF.

The genes are TRBV9 and TRBJ2-5; D may be TRBD1 (6 bases). Germline CDR1 SGDLS, CDR2 YYNGEE. The V gene lost 6 bases and the J gene lost 4 bases, with 10 bases spanning the gap. This CDR3 spans 12 amino acids. The CDR3 bases are TGTGCCAGCAAGGGGGACGCAGAGACCCAGTACTTC. Amino acid sequence: CASKGDAETQYF. Using reference TRBV9 and TRBJ2-5 for the parts outside the CDR3, the full variable domain is DSGVTQTPKHLITATGQRVTLRCSPRSGDLSVYWYQQSLDQGLQFLIQYYNGEERAKGNILERFSAQQFPDLHSELNLSSLELGDSALYFCASKGDAETQYFGPGTRLLVL.

J is TRBJ2-3 and V is TRBV5-1; D gene unclear. The germline V and J ends were trimmed by 0 bases and 4 bases, with 9 bases remaining between them. Germline V gene lookup returns CDR1 SGHRS and CDR2 YFSETQ. The CDR3 totals 14 residues. The CDR3 loop reads CASSLGISADTQYF. CDR3 DNA sequence: TGCGCCAGCAGCTTGGGAATTTCAGCAGATACGCAGTATTTT.

V usage is TRBV29-1 and J usage is TRBJ2-1; weak D call: TRBD2 (6 bases). The CDR3 contains 14 residues. V dropped 8 bases and J dropped 2 bases, with 16 bases sitting between them. Per germline, CDR1 SQVTM and CDR2 ANQGSEA. This chain's CDR3 is CSNLVGGTYNEQFF. The CDR3 DNA sequence: TGCAGCAACCTAGTGGGGGGAACCTACAATGAGCAGTTCTTC.

This chain links TRBV7-3 with TRBJ1-5, with TRBD1 matching over 7 bases. Germline V gene lookup returns CDR1 SGHTA and CDR2 FQGTGA. The CDR3 is 15 residues long. After removal of 5 bases from V and 6 bases from J, the junction contained 10 bases not matched to a gene. DNA for the CDR3: TGTGCCAGCAGCCTCACGATCAGGGGGGTTCAGCCCCAGCATTTT. It is translated as CASSLTIRGVQPQHF.

J is TRBJ2-1 and V is TRBV10-3, with 13 bases that match TRBD2. Germline CDR1 reads ENHRY; CDR2 reads SYGVKD. The ends lost 7 bases at V and 7 bases at J; junction bases unmatched: 1. The CDR3 is 13 residues long. The CDR3 loop is CAITTSGGNEQFF. CDR3 DNA sequence: TGTGCCATCACGACTAGCGGGGGGAATGAGCAGTTCTTC.

The V and J genes are TRBV15 and TRBJ1-2, with 7 positions matching TRBD1. Germline CDR1 reads LNHNV; CDR2 reads YYDKDF (reference sequence). This CDR3 spans 14 amino acids. J was trimmed by 7 bases and V by 0 bases; bases with no gene match: 5. This CDR3 reads CATSRDKGASGYTF. The CDR3, as DNA: TGTGCCACCAGCAGAGATAAGGGGGCGAGTGGCTACACCTTC.

This clonotype came up many times. The V gene is TRBV12-3 or TRBV12-4, the J gene TRBJ2-5, with a tentative D call TRBD1 (5 bases). With 5 bases removed from V and 1 base from J, the gap between germline ends came to 14 bases. CDR3 length equals 15 residues. DNA of the CDR3: TGTGCCAGCAGTACCCCCCTAGACAGCCAAGAGACCCAGTACTTC. Protein sequence: CASSTPLDSQETQYF.

The rearrangement joins TRBV10-3 to TRBJ2-3, with TRBD1 matching over 7 bases. Losses at the gene ends were 4 bases for V and 4 bases for J; bases not matched to a gene: 5. Per germline, CDR1 ENHRY and CDR2 SYGVKD. This CDR3 has 14 residues. CDR3 protein: CAISGQGAADTQYF. The CDR3 DNA sequence: TGTGCCATCAGTGGACAGGGAGCGGCAGATACGCAGTATTTT.

This sequence joins TRBV7-9 and TRBJ2-7; 9 bases align to TRBD1. V gave up 1 base and J gave up 1 base; unmatched junction bases: 5. The germline CDR1 and CDR2 sequences are SEHNR and FQNEAQ (reference sequence). This CDR3 has 16 amino acids. The CDR3 nucleotides read TGTGCCAGCAGCTTAGGGCCGGGACAGGGATCCTACGAGCAGTACTTC. The encoded protein is CASSLGPGQGSYEQYF. Full variable domain (rest looked up from reference TRBV7-9 and TRBJ2-7): DTGVSQNPRHKITKRGQNVTFRCDPISEHNRLYWYRQTLGQGPEFLTYFQNEAQLEKSRLLSDRFSAERPKGSFSTLEIQRTEQGDSAMYLCASSLGPGQGSYEQYFGPGTRLTVT.

The genes are TRBV29-1 and TRBJ2-1; 9 positions agree with TRBD1. Germline V gene sequence: CDR1 SQVTM, CDR2 ANQGSEA. Trimming removed 2 bases from V and 10 bases from J; junction bases left unmatched: 12. The CDR3 length is 15 residues. Written as DNA, the CDR3 is TGCAGCGTTGAAACCGGGACAGGGATCCTAGGGGAGCAGTTCTTC. It is translated as CSVETGTGILGEQFF.

This clonotype appeared a few times. The rearrangement uses TRBV10-3 and TRBJ2-7, with TRBD2 as a possible D gene (5 bases). Per germline, CDR1 ENHRY and CDR2 SYGVKD. The CDR3 extends over 14 amino acids. V was clipped by 2 bases and J by 3 bases, with 11 bases between them. The CDR3 spells CAISEVGLVYEQYF. The DNA for the CDR3 is TGTGCCATCAGTGAGGTCGGACTTGTCTACGAGCAGTACTTC.

The rearrangement joins TRBV3-1 to TRBJ2-7; D might be TRBD1 or TRBD2, each matching 6 bases. The last part of the DNA fits TRBJ2-5 better; the J call may be wrong. Germline V gives CDR1 LGHDT, CDR2 YNNKEL (reference sequence). This CDR3 is built from 16 residues. The CDR3 coding sequence is TGTGCCAGCAGCCCAGCACCCGGGGGCCAGGGAGAGACCCAGTACTTC. Translated, it gives CASSPAPGGQGETQYF.

The rearrangement joins TRBV28 to TRBJ2-1, with D tentatively TRBD1 (6 bases). The length of the CDR3 is 13 residues. The V end lost 8 bases, the J end lost 2 bases, and 10 bases lay between the germline ends. Looked up from germline, CDR1 is MDHEN and CDR2 is SYDVKM. CDR3 DNA: TGTGCCAGCGGTGGGGACACCTACAATGAGCAGTTCTTC. This encodes CASGGDTYNEQFF.

In this sample, this clonotype turned up a few times. As DNA, the CDR3 is TGTGCCAGCAGTGCCCCGACTAGCGGGGGTTCAGATACGCAGTATTTT. This translates into CASSAPTSGGSDTQYF. V gene TRBV6-1 combines with J gene TRBJ2-3, with TRBD2 identical over 12 bases. The CDR3 is made up of 16 amino acids. V lost 4 bases, J lost 4 bases, and 6 bases stayed unmatched. Germline V gene sequence: CDR1 MNHNS, CDR2 SASEGT.

The V and J genes are TRBV5-5 and TRBJ2-3; TRBD1 is a possible D gene (6 bases). V was cut by 0 bases and J by 5 bases, with 16 bases left in between. The CDR3 loop spans 16 amino acids. CDR1 SGHKS and CDR2 YYEKEE come from the germline V gene (reference sequence). CDR3 bases: TGTGCCAGCAGCTTGGCCTGGGCAGGGGCGGTAGATACGCAGTATTTT. Amino acids: CASSLAWAGAVDTQYF.

The V and J genes are TRBV7-2 and TRBJ1-2, with 12 bases lining up with TRBD1. The CDR3 is 15 residues long. V shed 8 bases and J 2 bases; nucleotides not matched to a gene: 6. Germline-derived CDR1 and CDR2 are SGHTA and FQGNSA. The CDR3 bases are TGTGCCAGCCGCCGGGACAGGGGGCTGAACTATGGCTACACCTTC. This translates into CASRRDRGLNYGYTF.